This T cell receptor (beta chain) was identified during a study of T-cell memory formation after mild COVID-19. Study results and limitations: Researchers found some responding clones in pre-infection memory, a sign that cross-reactive memory joined.

TCRdb itself ran the 5' RACE reads through MiXCR, one entry per CDR3 protein. The table lists hundreds of thousands of distinct CDR3 sequences, roughly 18% of them singletons. In regard to this clonotype: The antigen is not known.

This clonotype was obtained from an adult woman who had mild COVID-19 (a few samples of this study predate the infection). Cell type and time point are not known. Specimen: PBMCs or a T cell subset sorted from them (not recorded which).

The CDR3 sequence is CASWEGDEQYF. CDR3 sequence (DNA): TGTGCCAGTTGGGAAGGGGACGAGCAGTACTTC. The gene calls are TRBV19 and TRBJ2-7; D may be TRBD1 (5 bases). Germline V CDR1 and CDR2: LNHDA, SQIVND (reference sequence). Trimming cost V 8 bases and J 5 bases, with 10 bases left between them. The CDR3 runs to 11 residues.